A single sample gave rise to the 2 T cell receptor beta chains below, sequenced in a study of T cell responses to AZD1222 COVID-19 vaccine. Sequencing used immunoSEQ multiplex PCR; TCRdb keeps in-frame clones, though not all of them. The data contain 130,000 to 150,000 clones, approximately 89% of them singletons. The sequencing here drew on peripheral blood, taken on day 0 of AZD1222 vaccination. Every receptor here comes from an adult in good health.

The chain joins TRBV29-1 to TRBJ1-4; the D is unclear. Germline lookup yields CDR1 SQVTM and CDR2 ANQGSEA. The V end was cut by 4 bases, the J end by 7 bases, with 13 bases between. The CDR3 runs 13 residues. CDR3 nucleotides: TGCAGCGTTGGGGGATCTTTGGGTGAAAAACTGTTTTTT. This gives the protein CSVGGSLGEKLFF.

The chain is built from TRBV27 and TRBJ2-1; D is unresolved. CDR1 and CDR2 (germline): MNHEY, SMNVEV (reference sequence). Trimming removed 5 bases at V and 2 bases at J, with 4 bases between. The length of the CDR3 is 12 residues. The CDR3 here is CASSGPYNEQFF. The CDR3 DNA is TGTGCCAGCAGTGGGCCCTACAATGAGCAGTTCTTC.